The 8 T cell receptor beta chains below were found in one sample sequenced in a study of blood T cell repertoires in COVID-19. Assay used: immunoSEQ multiplex PCR; TCRdb lists only in-frame clones, some missing. This sample yields roughly 410,000 clones, of which around 87% are seen a single time; about 2.1% belongs to the top ten. The specimen was peripheral blood. These receptors all come from a woman aged 60-75 years with COVID-19, enrolled during active disease.

The chain couples TRBV7-8 to TRBJ2-7; tentatively, D is TRBD2 (5 bases). Germline CDR1 reads SGHVS; CDR2 reads FQNEAQ. Trimming took 8 bases from V and 0 from J, leaving 14 bases between them. The CDR3 consists of 14 residues. The CDR3 nucleotides read TGTGCCAGCCGCCCGGACTCCTTCTCCTACGAGCAGTACTTC. Translated, it gives CASRPDSFSYEQYF.

The chain combines TRBV18 with TRBJ1-1, with no clear D. This CDR3 spans 15 amino acids. Germline assignment: CDR1 KGHSH and CDR2 LQKENI. The V and J ends lost 6 bases and 0 bases respectively, with 14 bases between them. The CDR3 sequence is CASSPPRGMNTEAFF. CDR3 nucleotide sequence: TGTGCCAGCTCTCCCCCCAGAGGCATGAACACTGAAGCTTTCTTT.

V gene TRBV7-3 combines with J gene TRBJ1-6; no firm D call. V was clipped by 0 bases and J by 7 bases, with 10 bases between them. Germline V gene lookup returns CDR1 SGHTA and CDR2 FQGTGA. CDR3 length: 15 residues. The CDR3 here is CASSLTSGMNSPLHF. DNA for the CDR3: TGTGCCAGCAGCTTAACCTCGGGGATGAATTCACCCCTCCACTTT.

The J gene is TRBJ2-7, the V gene TRBV2; possible D gene TRBD1, 6 bases. Trimming pared 5 bases from V and 7 bases from J, leaving 15 bases between. The CDR3 has 13 residues. The germline gives CDR1 SNHLY, CDR2 FYNNEI. CDR3 region: CASSLDRSREQYF. Written as DNA, the CDR3 is TGTGCCAGCAGTTTGGACAGATCACGGGAGCAGTACTTC. The full variable domain, in which reference TRBV2 and TRBJ2-7 provide the parts outside the CDR3, is EPEVTQTPSHQVTQMGQEVILRCVPISNHLYFYWYRQILGQKVEFLVSFYNNEISEKSEIFDDQFSVERPDGSNFTLKIRSTKLEDSAMYFCASSLDRSREQYFGPGTRLTVT.

The V gene is TRBV7-6, the J gene TRBJ1-1; 11 bases match TRBD1. V lost 5 bases and J lost 5; bases outside the gene matches: 7. This CDR3 has 15 amino acids. Germline-derived CDR1 and CDR2 are SGHVS and FNYEAQ. The chain's CDR3 is CASSRGTGGGTEAFF. DNA of the CDR3: TGTGCCAGCAGCCGTGGGACAGGGGGTGGGACTGAAGCTTTCTTT.

The CDR3 reads CASSLDQRGKNEQFF. CDR3 DNA sequence: TGTGCCAGCAGCTTAGATCAGCGGGGGAAGAATGAGCAGTTCTTC. This chain connects TRBV11-2 to TRBJ2-1; 8 bases line up with TRBD2. This CDR3 has 15 residues. The V gene end was trimmed by 0 bases and the J gene end by 7 bases; junction bases not matched to a gene: 5. CDR1 is SGHAT and CDR2 is FQNNGV in the germline V gene.

The V and J genes are TRBV9 and TRBJ2-1; 7 bases agree with TRBD1. The CDR3 totals 16 residues. The V segment lost 5 bases and the J segment 4 bases; nucleotides outside the gene matches: 12. The germline V gene has CDR1 SGDLS and CDR2 YYNGEE. For the CDR3, the DNA is TGTGCCAGCAGTGGATGGGACAGCCTGGGGTACAATGAGCAGTTCTTC. This gives the protein CASSGWDSLGYNEQFF. Looking up the rest from reference TRBV9 and TRBJ2-1 gives the full variable domain: DSGVTQTPKHLITATGQRVTLRCSPRSGDLSVYWYQQSLDQGLQFLIQYYNGEERAKGNILERFSAQQFPDLHSELNLSSLELGDSALYFCASSGWDSLGYNEQFFGPGTRLTVL.

The chain joins TRBV15 to TRBJ2-7, with 12 bases lining up with TRBD2. There are 15 residues in the CDR3. Germline CDR1 is LNHNV and CDR2 is YYDKDF (reference sequence). J was trimmed by 6 bases and V by 4 bases; bases with no gene match: 7. CDR3 sequence: CATSIMTSGGSEQYF. The CDR3, as DNA: TGTGCCACCAGCATAATGACTAGCGGGGGTTCCGAGCAGTACTTC.